This record covers a single TCR beta chain. This specimen belongs to a study of blood T cell repertoires in COVID-19. Study context: The United States, Italy and Spain provided the acute and convalescent COVID-19 samples. The analysed material was cDNA or gDNA that came from T cells, B-cell-depleted T cells, or PBMCs.

Authors' data handling: Estimation of nucleated cell counts relied on the amplification of reference gene primers. Clones were sequenced by immunoSEQ multiplex PCR, and TCRdb holds only the in-frame ones, with some missing. Clonal size and the V and J genes are those of that table, whereas D and trimming came from the DNA. The table lists 120,000 or so clones, almost 80% of them singletons. J gave up 8 bases and V 5 bases, and 13 bases lay outside the gene matches. The length of the CDR3 is 17 residues. The germline gives CDR1 MNHEY, CDR2 SMNVEV (reference sequence). The receptor was derived from a human donor in a cohort sampled during active COVID-19. The rearrangement joins TRBV27 to TRBJ1-6, with 9 bases that match TRBD1. The specimen was peripheral blood. The CDR3 nucleotides read TGTGCCAGCAGTCCCGAAATTTGGACAGGGGTGCATTCACCCCTCCACTTT. The encoded protein is CASSPEIWTGVHSPLHF.